Below are 20 T cell receptor beta chains sequenced from a single sample in a study of blood T cells in healthy people across ages. Through a sample-barcoded 5' primer and a J-beta primer mix, a second PCR was run for roughly 7 to 11 cycles. One entry per CDR3 protein, called by TCRdb with MiXCR from the 5' RACE reads. The data hold approximately 1.5 million distinct CDR3 sequences, with about 35% observed a single time. The sample consisted of blood. The receptor set was obtained from a young woman in good health.

As regards this clonotype: The junction departs from germline at one end; a sequencing error may be responsible. The chain uses TRBV11-2 and TRBJ2-2, with D perhaps assigned TRBD1 or TRBD2 (5 bases each). Germline V CDR1 and CDR2: SGHAT, FQNNGV. This CDR3 spans 15 amino acids. The CDR3 region has the DNA TGTGCCGGCAGCGGCAAGACAGTAAACACCGGGGAGCTGTTTTTT. Residues: CAGSGKTVNTGELFF.

The genes are TRBV6-2 or TRBV6-3 and TRBJ1-5; unclear D gene. Trimming removed 2 bases from V and 3 bases from J, with 8 bases in between. The germline V gene has CDR1 MNHEY and CDR2 SVGEGT. The CDR3 consists of 14 residues. The CDR3 nucleotides read TGTGCCAGCAGTTACGTCGATTTCAATCAGCCCCAGCATTTT. This encodes CASSYVDFNQPQHF.

The chain is built from TRBV7-8 and TRBJ1-6, with no clear D. With 3 bases removed from V and 8 bases from J, the gap between germline ends came to 8 bases. The CDR3 contains 13 residues. Germline-derived CDR1 and CDR2 are SGHVS and FQNEAQ. The CDR3 reads CASSFWGDSPLHF. CDR3 coding DNA: TGTGCCAGCAGCTTCTGGGGAGATTCACCCCTCCACTTT.

This clonotype has a count of ten or more. The chain has TRBV30 and TRBJ2-4; D tentatively fits TRBD1 or TRBD2 (5 bases each). Germline V gives CDR1 GTSNPN, CDR2 SVGIG (reference sequence). Trimming left V 3 bases short and J 2 bases short, with 26 bases between. The CDR3 extends over 19 amino acids. As DNA, the CDR3 is TGTGCCTGGAGCAAAGCGGCAGGGTTCTCGGGCAGGACCAAAAACATTCAGTACTTC. Translated: CAWSKAAGFSGRTKNIQYF. The variable domain in full, completed from reference TRBV30 and TRBJ2-4, reads SQTIHQWPATLVQPVGSPLSLECTVEGTSNPNLYWYRQAAGRGLQLLFYSVGIGQISSEVPQNLSASRPQDRQFILSSKKLLLSDSGFYLCAWSKAAGFSGRTKNIQYFGAGTRLSVL.

The chain carries TRBV27 and TRBJ1-1; D remains ambiguous. The CDR3 runs 14 residues. Germline CDR1 is MNHEY and CDR2 is SMNVEV (reference sequence). V was trimmed by 5 bases and J by 7 bases, leaving 17 bases between them. The CDR3 region is CASSTDPEGNEAFF. CDR3 in DNA: TGTGCCAGCAGTACCGACCCGGAAGGAAATGAAGCTTTCTTT.

This chain uses TRBV10-3 with TRBJ1-6; D unresolved. This CDR3 has 14 amino acids. Germline-derived CDR1 and CDR2 are ENHRY and SYGVKD. V was shortened by 7 bases and J by 6 bases, with 13 bases between the two germline ends. The CDR3 spells CAINAAKGNSPLHF. The CDR3 DNA sequence: TGTGCCATCAACGCAGCTAAGGGTAATTCACCCCTCCACTTT.

This clonotype was recorded a few times. The chain recombines TRBV9 with TRBJ1-2, with TRBD1 as a possible D gene (5 bases). Germline V gene sequence: CDR1 SGDLS, CDR2 YYNGEE. V gave up 3 bases and J gave up 4 bases, with 13 bases separating them. This CDR3 region has 14 residues. CDR3 nucleotides: TGTGCCAGCAGCGGCAGGGATCTTGGCTATGGCTACACCTTC. Translating it yields CASSGRDLGYGYTF.

This clonotype showed up many times. The chain employs TRBV9 and TRBJ2-7; possibly TRBD1 for D (6 bases). V lost 2 bases to trimming and J lost 0 bases, with 9 bases between them. This CDR3 contains 14 residues. Germline CDR1 SGDLS, CDR2 YYNGEE. CDR3 bases: TGTGCCAGCAGCGTTCAGGGGCCCTCCTACGAGCAGTACTTC. Translation: CASSVQGPSYEQYF. Filled out from reference TRBV9 and TRBJ2-7, the complete variable domain reads DSGVTQTPKHLITATGQRVTLRCSPRSGDLSVYWYQQSLDQGLQFLIQYYNGEERAKGNILERFSAQQFPDLHSELNLSSLELGDSALYFCASSVQGPSYEQYFGPGTRLTVT.

The chain combines TRBV2 with TRBJ2-3, with D unresolved. The CDR3 totals 13 residues. Germline CDR1 and CDR2: SNHLY and FYNNEI. Trimming took 6 bases from V and 1 from J, leaving 8 bases between them. CDR3 in amino acids: CASRARRTDTQYF. CDR3 nucleotide sequence: TGTGCCAGCAGGGCCCGCCGCACAGATACGCAGTATTTT.

This chain joins TRBV11-2 and TRBJ2-2, with D perhaps matching TRBD2 (6 bases). The CDR3 consists of 15 residues. The germline V and J ends were trimmed by 8 bases and 6 bases, with 19 bases remaining between them. Germline CDR1 and CDR2: SGHAT and FQNNGV. CDR3 in DNA: TGTGCCAGCCATAGGCAACGGGGGAGTCCCGGGGAGCTGTTTTTT. Its translation is CASHRQRGSPGELFF. Full variable domain (remainder filled in from reference TRBV11-2 and TRBJ2-2): EAGVAQSPRYKIIEKRQSVAFWCNPISGHATLYWYQQILGQGPKLLIQFQNNGVVDDSQLPKDRFSAERLKGVDSTLKIQPAKLEDSAVYLCASHRQRGSPGELFFGEGSRLTVL.

J is TRBJ2-3 and V is TRBV11-2; TRBD2 agrees at 11 bases. Germline lookup yields CDR1 SGHAT and CDR2 FQNNGV. This CDR3 spans 17 amino acids. Germline trimming cut 7 bases from V and 0 bases from J; bases unmatched to any gene: 9. The CDR3 reads CASTYRGLAASTDTQYF. CDR3 DNA: TGTGCCAGCACCTACCGGGGACTAGCGGCTAGCACAGATACGCAGTATTTT.

This clonotype was observed many times. V is TRBV5-1 and J is TRBJ2-3; D perhaps matches TRBD2 (5 bases). Germline V lookup: CDR1 SGHRS, CDR2 YFSETQ. V was trimmed by 2 bases and J by 3 bases, leaving 13 bases between them. The CDR3 spans 15 residues. This CDR3 is CASSLGPSGTDTQYF. For the CDR3, the DNA is TGCGCCAGCAGCTTAGGCCCCTCGGGGACAGATACGCAGTATTTT.

The chain uses TRBV6-1 and TRBJ1-5; D uncertain. Germline CDR1 MNHNS, CDR2 SASEGT. CDR3 length: 16 residues. V lost 2 bases and J lost 6, with 17 bases in between. In DNA form, the CDR3 reads TGTGCCAGCAGTGAACTCGCCCACTCTGGGAGTCAGCCCCAGCATTTT. Its protein product is CASSELAHSGSQPQHF.

About this clonotype: A much larger clone is a single base away; this may be a read error. This chain joins TRBV3-1 and TRBJ2-1, with 8 bases aligning to TRBD2. The CDR3 runs 15 residues. The germline gives CDR1 LGHDT, CDR2 YNNKEL (reference sequence). This CDR3 reads CASSPQRGSCNEQFF. CDR3 bases: TGTGCCAGCAGCCCCCAGCGGGGGTCCTGCAATGAGCAGTTCTTC.

Only a few counts were recorded for this clonotype. V usage is TRBV11-2 and J usage is TRBJ2-3; D is unclear. The CDR3 is 15 amino acids. The germline V gene encodes CDR1 SGHAT and CDR2 FQNNGV. Trimming shortened V by 1 base and J by 4 bases, and 12 bases separated the two germline ends. CDR3: CASSLGQAPADTQYF. CDR3 DNA: TGTGCCAGCAGCTTAGGTCAAGCCCCCGCAGATACGCAGTATTTT.

This clonotype was observed a handful of times. The chain couples TRBV12-3 or TRBV12-4 to TRBJ2-3; TRBD2 agrees at 15 bases. The CDR3 has 17 residues. The ends lost 5 bases at V and 2 bases at J; junction bases unmatched: 5. CDR3 coding DNA: TGTGCCAGCAGTCCGGGACTAGCGGGGGGCCCCACAGATACGCAGTATTTT. Translated, it gives CASSPGLAGGPTDTQYF.

The chain is built from TRBV5-8 and TRBJ1-1; possible D gene TRBD1, 6 bases. Germline V gene data show CDR1 as SGHTS and CDR2 as YDEGEE. CDR3 length equals 16 residues. Trimming took off 0 bases at V and 5 bases at J, with 17 bases between the two ends. The CDR3: CASSLEKVTGKTEAFF. The CDR3 coding sequence is TGTGCCAGCAGCTTGGAAAAGGTTACAGGGAAGACTGAAGCTTTCTTT.

The genes are TRBV29-1 and TRBJ1-6; tentatively, D is TRBD1 (6 bases). V was cut by 6 bases and J by 8 bases, with 14 bases left in between. Germline V CDR1 and CDR2: SQVTM, ANQGSEA. The CDR3 has 13 residues. The CDR3 DNA is TGCAGCGTGGGGGCAGGGCCGGATTCACCCCTCCACTTT. Protein sequence: CSVGAGPDSPLHF.

The J gene is TRBJ2-5, the V gene TRBV6-5; D is uncertain. CDR1 and CDR2 from the germline V gene are MNHEY and SVGAGI. V was trimmed by 0 bases and J by 2 bases, leaving 13 bases between them. This CDR3 comprises 16 residues. CDR3 DNA sequence: TGTGCCAGCAGTTACTCGAGCAGGAGTAGTCAAGAGACCCAGTACTTC. It codes for CASSYSSRSSQETQYF.

A few counts support this clonotype. The rearrangement uses TRBV27 and TRBJ2-1; 8 bases align to TRBD2. The CDR3 is 16 amino acids. Germline V gives CDR1 MNHEY, CDR2 SMNVEV (reference sequence). The ends lost 8 bases at V and 0 bases at J; junction bases unmatched: 9. The CDR3 DNA is TGTGCCAGCCGACCAGGGCGGGAGGCCTCCTACAATGAGCAGTTCTTC. Protein product: CASRPGREASYNEQFF.